These 20 T cell receptor beta chains were all obtained from the same sample, sequenced in a study of T-cell reconstitution after alpha-beta-depleted transplantation in children. Construction of the TCRbeta library involved unique molecular identifiers. TCRdb fed the PCR reads into MiXCR, producing one record per CDR3 protein. The table records around 300,000 distinct CDR3 sequences, more than 9% of them present only once. The sample consisted of peripheral blood, taken 180 days after TCRalphabeta/CD19-depleted stem cell transplant. The receptors were sampled from a male patient between 2 and 9 years old who had a stem cell transplant for chronic granulomatous disease, so the T cells may come from the graft donor.

A word on this clonotype: This clone may be a read error of a much larger clone one base away. The chain links TRBV20-1 to TRBJ2-2; a possible D gene is TRBD2 (5 bases). Per the germline V gene, CDR1 is DFQATT and CDR2 is SNEGSKA (reference sequence). The CDR3 runs 14 residues. Trimming left V 7 bases short and J 3 bases short, with 15 bases between. CDR3 sequence (DNA): TGCAGTGGTGGGGAGCATATGGACACCGGGGAGCTGTTTTTT. Its protein product is CSGGEHMDTGELFF.

This clonotype was counted ten times or more. The gene calls are TRBV9 and TRBJ2-1; TRBD2 agrees at 10 bases. The CDR3 sequence is 16 residues long. Germline CDR1 reads SGDLS; CDR2 reads YYNGEE. J gave up 1 base and V 1 base, and 2 bases lay outside the gene matches. CDR3 DNA sequence: TGTGCCAGCAGCGTAATAGCGGGAGGTTCCTACAATGAGCAGTTCTTC. This encodes CASSVIAGGSYNEQFF.

This clonotype has ten or more counts. The CDR3, as DNA: TGTGCCAGCAGTTCGGAAGGGATCTCCCTCACTGAAGCTTTCTTT. This gives the protein CASSSEGISLTEAFF. The genes are TRBV12-3 or TRBV12-4 and TRBJ1-1, with unresolved D. The CDR3 sequence is 15 residues long. Trimming stripped 4 bases from V and 4 bases from J, with 16 bases between.

In its sample, this clonotype was seen many times. This chain uses TRBV20-1 with TRBJ1-1; 7 bases agree with TRBD1. V lost 4 bases to trimming and J lost 11 bases; unmatched junction nucleotides: 10. The CDR3 extends over 12 amino acids. Germline-derived CDR1 and CDR2 are DFQATT and SNEGSKA (reference sequence). The CDR3 spells CSATWDSQRAFF. DNA for the CDR3: TGCAGTGCTACTTGGGACAGTCAAAGGGCTTTCTTT.

Of note for this clonotype: A much larger clone lies one base from this, so it may be a read error. The rearrangement uses TRBV7-9 and TRBJ2-4, with D maybe TRBD1 (6 bases). Germline CDR1 and CDR2: SEHNR and FQNEAQ (reference sequence). The CDR3 sequence is 12 residues long. In DNA, the CDR3 is TGTGTCAGCAGCAAGGACAGAAACATTCAGTACTTC. It is translated as CVSSKDRNIQYF.

This clonotype was seen many times. The chain recombines TRBV7-8 with TRBJ2-7, with 7 bases fitting TRBD2. This CDR3 has 15 residues. With 5 bases clipped from V and 3 bases from J, the junction kept 10 bases outside the gene matches. Germline CDR1 and CDR2: SGHVS and FQNEAQ. CDR3 loop: CASSTLLTSSYEQYF. CDR3 nucleotides: TGTGCCAGCAGCACCCTCCTGACTAGCAGCTACGAGCAGTACTTC.

In this sample, this clonotype turned up many times. CDR3 coding DNA: TGCAGTGCTTGGACAGAGACCTACGAGCAGTACTTC. Translation gives CSAWTETYEQYF. The rearrangement joins TRBV20-1 to TRBJ2-7; D might be TRBD1 (6 bases). The CDR3 totals 12 residues. Deletions cut 5 bases from V and 2 bases from J, with 10 bases between. Germline assignment: CDR1 DFQATT and CDR2 SNEGSKA (reference sequence).

This clonotype was seen repeatedly, ten times or more. The chain is built from TRBV20-1 and TRBJ1-2; weak D call: TRBD1 (6 bases). Germline lookup yields CDR1 DFQATT and CDR2 SNEGSKA (reference sequence). V gave up 2 bases and J gave up 5 bases, with 21 bases separating them. CDR3 size: 16 residues. CDR3 in amino acids: CSARTARPGHYYGYTF. Here the CDR3 DNA reads TGCAGTGCTAGAACGGCGCGGCCGGGACATTATTATGGCTACACCTTC.

This clonotype was picked up many times. The V and J genes are TRBV7-2 and TRBJ2-5; D unresolved. Germline V gives CDR1 SGHTA, CDR2 FQGNSA. V gave up 7 bases and J gave up 5 bases, with 8 bases separating them. The CDR3 runs to 11 residues. CDR3 sequence reads: CASTDAETQYF. In DNA, the CDR3 is TGTGCCAGCACCGATGCGGAGACCCAGTACTTC.

V usage is TRBV19 and J usage is TRBJ1-1, with 9 positions matching TRBD1. Trimming took 6 bases from V and 4 from J; bases not matched to a gene: 3. The CDR3 runs 13 residues. Germline values: CDR1 LNHDA, CDR2 SQIVND (reference sequence). The CDR3 DNA sequence: TGTGCCAGTAGAAGACAGGGGGGCACTGAAGCTTTCTTT. This sequence encodes CASRRQGGTEAFF.

This clonotype was seen many times. V and J are TRBV5-1 and TRBJ1-1; 9 nucleotides agree with TRBD1. The J segment lost 6 bases and the V segment lost 4 bases, leaving 13 bases of the junction unmatched. Germline loops: CDR1 SGHRS, CDR2 YFSETQ. The CDR3 is made up of 16 amino acids. The CDR3 nucleotides are TGCGCCAGCAGCCCCTGGACAGGGGTTCGTTCCTCTGAAGCTTTCTTT. Residues: CASSPWTGVRSSEAFF.

This clonotype was counted at least ten times. CDR3 sequence: CASSLWGEGSWDNEQFF. In nucleotides, the CDR3 is TGTGCCAGCAGTTTATGGGGAGAGGGGAGTTGGGACAATGAGCAGTTCTTC. V and J are TRBV27 and TRBJ2-1; tentatively, D is TRBD1 or TRBD2 (5 bases each). The ends were cut back, 1 base at V and 5 bases at J, with 18 bases in the middle. The CDR3 runs 17 residues. Germline V gene lookup returns CDR1 MNHEY and CDR2 SMNVEV (reference sequence).

In its sample, this clonotype was seen many times. This chain uses TRBV7-3 with TRBJ2-1; 11 nucleotides line up with TRBD2. The V segment lost 5 bases and the J segment 8 bases; nucleotides outside the gene matches: 14. Germline V gene data show CDR1 as SGHTA and CDR2 as FQGTGA. CDR3 length: 17 amino acids. CDR3 residues: CASSRLSGRASMDEQFF. Written as DNA, the CDR3 is TGTGCCAGCAGCCGCCTTAGCGGGAGGGCCTCTATGGATGAGCAGTTCTTC.

This clonotype was counted at least ten times. The CDR3 bases are TGCGCCAGCAGCCAAAGGACAGGGTCGGCAAACACTGAAGCTTTCTTT. Its protein is CASSQRTGSANTEAFF. The J gene is TRBJ1-1, the V gene TRBV5-1; TRBD1 agrees at 8 bases. Trimming cost V 4 bases and J 2 bases; bases outside gene matches: 10. CDR3 length: 16 residues. Germline V gives CDR1 SGHRS, CDR2 YFSETQ.

This clonotype was seen more than once but under ten times. This chain links TRBV20-1 with TRBJ1-1, with unresolved D. The germline CDR1 and CDR2 sequences are DFQATT and SNEGSKA (reference sequence). Trimming took off 6 bases at V and 1 base at J, with 3 bases between the two ends. This CDR3 has 10 amino acids. As DNA, the CDR3 is TGCAGTGCCGGGAACACTGAAGCTTTCTTT. This encodes CSAGNTEAFF.

The rearrangement joins TRBV21-1 to TRBJ1-4. TRBV21-1 constitutes a pseudogene. The CDR3 contains 15 residues. As DNA, the CDR3 is TGTGCCAGCAGCAAAGGGGATACAACTAATGAAAAACTGTTTTTT. Translated: CASSKGDTTNEKLFF.

This clonotype came up many times. The CDR3: CSARDAGTHQPQHF. CDR3 bases: TGCAGTGCTAGAGATGCGGGGACTCATCAGCCCCAGCATTTT. The chain couples TRBV20-1 to TRBJ1-5; D is possibly TRBD1 (5 bases). Between the trimmed V and J ends, which lost 0 bases and 5 bases, there was a span of 11 bases. Germline loops: CDR1 DFQATT, CDR2 SNEGSKA (reference sequence). This CDR3 contains 14 residues.

This clonotype was recorded at least ten times. The chain joins TRBV7-2 to TRBJ1-1; 7 bases are shared with TRBD1. This CDR3 contains 15 residues. J lost 5 bases, V lost 5 bases, and 11 bases had no gene match. The germline V gene encodes CDR1 SGHTA and CDR2 FQGNSA. As DNA, the CDR3 is TGTGCCAGCAGCCCGAATCCAGGGGGATGGACTGAAGCTTTCTTT. It translates to CASSPNPGGWTEAFF. The whole variable domain, filled in from reference TRBV7-2 and TRBJ1-1, reads GAGVSQSPSNKVTEKGKDVELRCDPISGHTALYWYRQSLGQGLEFLIYFQGNSAPDKSGLPSDRFSAERTGGSVSTLTIQRTQQEDSAVYLCASSPNPGGWTEAFFGQGTRLTVV.

V usage is TRBV12-3 or TRBV12-4 and J usage is TRBJ1-2, with a possible D match to TRBD1 (5 bases). This CDR3 contains 14 residues. Trimming shortened V by 1 base and J by 7 bases, and 13 bases separated the two germline ends. CDR3 sequence reads: CASSLGGLDGGYTF. The CDR3 DNA reads as TGTGCCAGCAGTTTAGGGGGCTTAGACGGTGGCTACACCTTC.

This clonotype was counted many times. The chain links TRBV29-1 to TRBJ1-1; a weak D match, TRBD1 (6 bases). The CDR3 sequence is 13 residues long. Germline CDR1 and CDR2: SQVTM and ANQGSEA. Trimming removed 6 bases from V and 0 bases from J, with 11 bases in between. The CDR3 sequence is CSVRGRMNTEAFF. The CDR3 nucleotides are TGCAGCGTCAGGGGCAGGATGAACACTGAAGCTTTCTTT.